This TCR beta chain was recorded in a study of T cell repertoires in cytomegalovirus infection. One entry per CDR3 protein results from TCRdb running MiXCR on the reads. The sample contains around 570,000 distinct CDR3 sequences, 35% to 50% of which appear only once. In its sample, this clonotype was seen a few times. Its antigen remains unidentified. With V trimmed by 5 bases and J by 11 bases, 10 bases remained unmatched. The CDR3 totals 13 residues. Per the germline V gene, CDR1 is MNHGY and CDR2 is SAAAGT. The J gene is TRBJ1-1, the V gene TRBV6-8; 8 bases are shared with TRBD1. The sample was cultured PBMCs, taken from culture after CMV antigen stimulation. The receptor was isolated from a human donor in good health (CMV status not recorded). Some clones in this sample may be carry-over from other donors' samples. CDR3 DNA sequence: TGTGCCAGCAGTGCGGACAGGGTAGTCGGGGCTTTCTTT. Its translation: CASSADRVVGAFF.